The 26 T cell receptor beta chains given below trace back to one sample, sequenced in a study of OX40 agonist ivuxolimab in advanced cancers. The data were produced by immunoSEQ multiplex PCR, yet TCRdb's version contains in-frame clones alone and is incomplete. The table shows about 64,000 clones, with roughly four fifths occurring only once. Sequencing used CD4+ or CD8+ T cells sorted from blood, obtained in a trial of the OX40 agonist ivuxolimab. The receptors stem from an adult with an advanced solid tumor such as melanoma, head and neck, liver or kidney cancer.

This chain connects TRBV2 to TRBJ2-1; 12 bases map to TRBD1. Trimming cost V 4 bases and J 9 bases; bases outside gene matches: 13. Germline V gives CDR1 SNHLY, CDR2 FYNNEI. CDR3 length equals 17 residues. The CDR3 loop is CASSGPGQGAITGEQFF. CDR3 bases: TGTGCCAGCAGTGGACCGGGACAGGGGGCGATCACCGGTGAGCAGTTCTTC.

The chain combines TRBV5-1 with TRBJ1-4, with D possibly being TRBD1 (6 bases). CDR3 length equals 15 residues. In germline, CDR1 is SGHRS, CDR2 YFSETQ. With 0 bases removed from V and 8 bases from J, the gap between germline ends came to 14 bases. CDR3 amino acids: CASSLAGGGLEKLFF. CDR3 DNA sequence: TGCGCCAGCAGCTTGGCCGGAGGGGGGCTGGAAAAACTGTTTTTT.

This sequence joins TRBV28 and TRBJ1-5; D uncertain. CDR3 length equals 15 residues. With 6 bases removed from V and 4 bases from J, the gap between germline ends came to 16 bases. Germline CDR1 MDHEN, CDR2 SYDVKM. CDR3 DNA: TGTGCCAGCAGAACACCCGGGAGCTTAAATCAGCCCCAGCATTTT. Encoded protein: CASRTPGSLNQPQHF.

The V gene is TRBV7-2, the J gene TRBJ2-7, with 7 bases matching TRBD2. Germline V gene lookup returns CDR1 SGHTA and CDR2 FQGNSA. This CDR3 spans 18 amino acids. The V gene end was trimmed by 3 bases and the J gene end by 0 bases; junction bases not matched to a gene: 14. This CDR3 is CASSFRPSGGGSSYEQYF. Here the CDR3 DNA reads TGTGCCAGCAGCTTTAGGCCTTCCGGGGGAGGGAGCTCCTACGAGCAGTACTTC.

The rearrangement joins TRBV19 to TRBJ2-1; TRBD1 aligns across 7 bases. The germline CDR1 and CDR2 sequences are LNHDA and SQIVND (reference sequence). J lost 3 bases, V lost 3 bases, and 8 bases had no gene match. The CDR3 is 16 residues long. The CDR3: CASSITSTGIYNEQFF. In DNA form, the CDR3 reads TGTGCCAGTAGTATCACCTCGACAGGGATCTACAATGAGCAGTTCTTC.

The J gene is TRBJ1-2, the V gene TRBV6-1, with a possible D match to TRBD1 (5 bases). Germline V lookup: CDR1 MNHNS, CDR2 SASEGT. The V end lost 3 bases, the J end lost 3 bases, and 23 bases lay between the germline ends. The CDR3 runs to 18 residues. CDR3 protein: CASSEGRRTPGRHYGYTF. In DNA, the CDR3 is TGTGCCAGCAGTGAGGGGAGAAGGACACCCGGGAGGCACTATGGCTACACCTTC.

The gene calls are TRBV30 and TRBJ2-1; tentatively, D is TRBD1 (6 bases). CDR3 length: 15 amino acids. Between the trimmed V and J ends, which lost 0 bases and 3 bases, there was a span of 12 bases. Germline assignment: CDR1 GTSNPN and CDR2 SVGIG (reference sequence). The CDR3 DNA is TGTGCCTGGAGTGTACGATGGGACAACTACAATGAGCAGTTCTTC. Protein product: CAWSVRWDNYNEQFF.

CDR3 residues: CASGWQGLMNTEAFF. CDR3 DNA sequence: TGTGCCAGCGGGTGGCAGGGCCTCATGAACACTGAAGCTTTCTTT. This rearrangement joins TRBV28 to TRBJ1-1; D perhaps matches TRBD1 (5 bases). Germline CDR1 is MDHEN and CDR2 is SYDVKM. V dropped 8 bases and J dropped 0 bases, with 16 bases sitting between them. This CDR3 is built from 15 residues.

J is TRBJ2-3 and V is TRBV25-1; unclear D gene. From germline, CDR1 is MGHDK and CDR2 SYGVNS. V was trimmed by 2 bases and J by 3 bases, leaving 18 bases between them. This CDR3 has 17 amino acids. CDR3 nucleotides: TGTGCCAGCAGTGAACGCCGTGAGGCCCTGAGAACAGATACGCAGTATTTT. Its translation: CASSERREALRTDTQYF.

Only a few counts were recorded for this clone. The chain is built from TRBV10-2 and TRBJ1-1; D not certain. Trimming left V 7 bases short and J 1 base short, with 10 bases between. The CDR3 sequence is 13 residues long. In germline, CDR1 is WSHSY, CDR2 SAAADI. CDR3 protein: CASKEQTNTEAFF. As DNA, the CDR3 is TGCGCCAGCAAGGAACAAACGAACACTGAAGCTTTCTTT.

The J gene is TRBJ2-1, the V gene TRBV5-4; a possible D gene is TRBD1 (6 bases). The germline CDR1 and CDR2 sequences are SGHNT and YYREEE (reference sequence). V lost 0 bases and J lost 8, with 12 bases in between. This CDR3 has 14 amino acids. The CDR3: CASSLVSGHDEQFF. For the CDR3, the DNA is TGTGCCAGCAGCTTGGTCTCGGGACATGATGAGCAGTTCTTC.

The rearrangement joins TRBV6-6 to TRBJ2-2; 9 nucleotides match TRBD1. The germline V gene encodes CDR1 MNHNY and CDR2 SVGAGI (reference sequence). This CDR3 has 14 residues. V was clipped by 5 bases and J by 4 bases; unmatched bases: 2. The CDR3 here is CASSATGGTGELFF. CDR3 nucleotides: TGTGCCAGCAGTGCGACAGGGGGCACCGGGGAGCTGTTTTTT.

Only a few counts were recorded for this clone. The rearrangement uses TRBV30 and TRBJ1-4; D is perhaps TRBD1 (6 bases). Germline values: CDR1 GTSNPN, CDR2 SVGIG (reference sequence). The V gene lost 7 bases and the J gene lost 6 bases, with 9 bases spanning the gap. CDR3 length equals 11 residues. CDR3 bases: TGTGCCTCGAGGGGGGATGAAAAACTGTTTTTT. This gives the protein CASRGDEKLFF.

The rearrangement links TRBV6-6 to TRBJ2-1, with D unclear. The CDR3 has 12 amino acids. CDR1 MNHNY and CDR2 SVGAGI come from the germline V gene (reference sequence). V lost 1 base and J 6 bases, leaving 4 bases between the germline ends. CDR3 residues: CASSYLGNEQFF. CDR3 in DNA: TGTGCCAGCAGTTACTTAGGCAATGAGCAGTTCTTC.

V is TRBV28 and J is TRBJ1-1; TRBD1 agrees at 9 bases. There are 13 residues in the CDR3. CDR1 and CDR2 (germline): MDHEN, SYDVKM. With V trimmed by 6 bases and J by 7 bases, 6 bases remained unmatched. CDR3: CASSDGTGHEAFF. The CDR3 nucleotides read TGTGCCAGCAGCGACGGGACAGGGCATGAAGCTTTCTTT.

The chain uses TRBV7-9 and TRBJ2-5; perhaps TRBD1 as D (6 bases). The V gene's germline CDR1 is SEHNR and CDR2 FQNEAQ (reference sequence). V was pared by 6 bases and J by 4 bases, with 12 bases between. This CDR3 is 13 amino acids long. As DNA, the CDR3 is TGTGCCAGCAGGTTCGGACAGTCAGAGACCCAGTACTTC. Amino acid sequence: CASRFGQSETQYF. Variable domain in full (rest from reference TRBV7-9 and TRBJ2-5): DTGVSQNPRHKITKRGQNVTFRCDPISEHNRLYWYRQTLGQGPEFLTYFQNEAQLEKSRLLSDRFSAERPKGSFSTLEIQRTEQGDSAMYLCASRFGQSETQYFGPGTRLLVL.

The V and J genes are TRBV6-5 and TRBJ1-4; possibly TRBD1 for D (6 bases). V lost 5 bases and J lost 4, with 17 bases in between. The CDR3 loop spans 16 amino acids. CDR1 and CDR2 from the germline V gene are MNHEY and SVGAGI. CDR3 amino acids: CASSNYPGDINEKLFF. CDR3 nucleotide sequence: TGTGCCAGCAGTAACTATCCCGGGGACATTAATGAAAAACTGTTTTTT.

The chain joins TRBV27 to TRBJ2-7, with a possible D match to TRBD2 (6 bases). V gave up 8 bases and J gave up 5 bases, with 13 bases separating them. The CDR3 runs 12 residues. Germline CDR1 and CDR2: MNHEY and SMNVEV (reference sequence). The CDR3 DNA sequence: TGTGCCAGCCAAACGGGGGTGAACGAGCAGTACTTC. Protein product: CASQTGVNEQYF.

The V and J genes are TRBV4-2 and TRBJ2-3; tentatively, D is TRBD1 (6 bases). This CDR3 contains 17 residues. V was trimmed by 4 bases and J by 1 base, leaving 18 bases between them. Germline values: CDR1 LGHNA, CDR2 YNFKEQ. The CDR3, as DNA: TGTGCCAGCAGCCGAGAAGCACAGGGCTGGGGCACAGATACGCAGTATTTT. It encodes CASSREAQGWGTDTQYF.

This chain links TRBV11-2 with TRBJ2-5, with D possibly being TRBD1 or TRBD2 (5 bases each). CDR3 length: 13 amino acids. The ends were cut back, 6 bases at V and 5 bases at J, with 13 bases in the middle. Looked up from germline, CDR1 is SGHAT and CDR2 is FQNNGV. The CDR3 nucleotides read TGTGCCAGCAGGAAATTGGGGGTGGAGACCCAGTACTTC. This gives the protein CASRKLGVETQYF. Drawing the rest from reference TRBV11-2 and TRBJ2-5, the complete variable domain is EAGVAQSPRYKIIEKRQSVAFWCNPISGHATLYWYQQILGQGPKLLIQFQNNGVVDDSQLPKDRFSAERLKGVDSTLKIQPAKLEDSAVYLCASRKLGVETQYFGPGTRLLVL.

The chain carries TRBV6-1 and TRBJ1-3; a weak D match, TRBD1 (6 bases). The germline V and J ends were trimmed by 8 bases and 5 bases, with 19 bases remaining between them. The CDR3 length is 15 residues. Per germline, CDR1 MNHNS and CDR2 SASEGT. CDR3 sequence reads: CASEMGAKNRNTIYF. The CDR3 coding sequence is TGTGCCAGCGAGATGGGGGCTAAGAACCGAAACACCATATATTTT.

The rearrangement uses TRBV4-1 and TRBJ1-1; possibly TRBD1 for D (5 bases). CDR1 and CDR2 (germline): MGHRA, YSYEKL. Between the trimmed V and J ends, which lost 7 bases and 7 bases, there was a span of 19 bases. This CDR3 contains 14 residues. The DNA of the CDR3 is TGCGCCAGCACCGATATTAGGCCGGGGGGTGAAGCTTTCTTT. Translation gives CASTDIRPGGEAFF.

V usage is TRBV5-1 and J usage is TRBJ2-1; D gene unclear. This CDR3 contains 12 residues. V lost 4 bases, J lost 7 bases, and 9 bases lay in between. The V gene's germline CDR1 is SGHRS and CDR2 YFSETQ. CDR3 in DNA: TGCGCCAGCAGCCAATCCCTAAATGAGCAGTTCTTC. It encodes CASSQSLNEQFF.

This sequence joins TRBV5-1 and TRBJ2-3; TRBD2 matches at 10 bases. The CDR3 runs 16 residues. Germline loops: CDR1 SGHRS, CDR2 YFSETQ. J gave up 6 bases and V 1 base, and 8 bases lay outside the gene matches. Written as DNA, the CDR3 is TGCGCCAGCAGCTTGACCCTAGCGGGGGTTGGGGATACGCAGTATTTT. Translated, it gives CASSLTLAGVGDTQYF. The full variable domain, with the rest looked up from reference TRBV5-1 and TRBJ2-3, is KAGVTQTPRYLIKTRGQQVTLSCSPISGHRSVSWYQQTPGQGLQFLFEYFSETQRNKGNFPGRFSGRQFSNSRSEMNVSTLELGDSALYLCASSLTLAGVGDTQYFGPGTRLTVL.

This clone has more than one count but fewer than ten. The rearrangement links TRBV7-9 to TRBJ2-2; 9 bases line up with TRBD1. V was clipped by 10 bases and J by 3 bases; unmatched bases: 12. CDR3 size: 16 residues. Germline V CDR1 and CDR2: SEHNR, FQNEAQ (reference sequence). The CDR3 coding sequence is TGTGCCATTAAATCCGGGACAGGGTCAGACACCGGGGAGCTGTTTTTT. This encodes CAIKSGTGSDTGELFF.

This clone was recorded once. The CDR3 DNA reads as TGCGCCAGCAGCCCGAGCGGGGGGGCCTTATACGAGCAGTACTTC. This codes for CASSPSGGALYEQYF. This chain connects TRBV4-1 to TRBJ2-7; 10 bases match TRBD2. Trimming took 4 bases from V and 4 from J; bases not matched to a gene: 7. The CDR3 covers 15 residues. Germline V lookup: CDR1 MGHRA, CDR2 YSYEKL.